This T cell receptor (beta chain) emerged from a study of T cell responses to AZD1222 COVID-19 vaccine. Notes on the study in general: Among AZD1222 vaccinees, only five to seven were seropositive at baseline. Spike-wide coverage was observed for vaccine-associated CD4 TCRs, with dominant responses at 160-218 and 743-854.

Germline lookup yields CDR1 MGHDK and CDR2 SYGVNS. This CDR3 is built from 15 residues. V was pared by 4 bases and J by 7 bases, with 10 bases of the junction left unmatched. TCRdb's copy holds only in-frame clones and misses some; the assay was immunoSEQ multiplex PCR. The table lists some 180,000 clones, roughly 88% of them singletons. As to this clone: Its target is unknown.

The specimen was peripheral blood, collected on day 0 of AZD1222 vaccination. The receptor's source is an adult in good health. V and J are TRBV25-1 and TRBJ1-2; TRBD1 agrees at 9 bases. The CDR3 nucleotides read TGTGCCAGCAGTGCCCTGCCCGGGACAGGGTTTGGCTACACCTTC. Translated: CASSALPGTGFGYTF.